Each of the 12 T cell receptor beta chains below was sequenced from the same sample in a study of Ad26.COV2.S vaccination and SARS-CoV-2 variants. The treatment: 19 received Ad26.COV2.S at low or high dose, single or two shots; about 5 received placebo; per-sample allocation not given. Day 63 after the first vaccine or placebo injection was the time point for sampling. Using immunoSEQ multiplex PCR, the repertoire was profiled, and TCRdb retains in-frame clones only, with some absent. The repertoire holds 440,000 or so clones, around 90% seen once, with about 4.5% in the top ten. The specimen was peripheral blood, collected in a trial of Ad26.COV2.S vaccine versus placebo. The receptor source for this set is a person aged 18-60 years who received the Ad26.COV2.S COVID-19 vaccine or a placebo.

The V call is TRBV27, the J call TRBJ2-7; either TRBD1 or TRBD2 may supply D (5 bases each). The germline V and J ends were trimmed by 5 bases and 2 bases, with 10 bases remaining between them. The CDR3 spans 13 residues. Germline lookup yields CDR1 MNHEY and CDR2 SMNVEV (reference sequence). This chain's CDR3 is CASSTRGPYEQYF. Written as DNA, the CDR3 is TGTGCCAGCAGTACCCGGGGACCCTACGAGCAGTACTTC.

This chain connects TRBV7-2 to TRBJ1-5; D is unclear. V lost 2 bases and J lost 3, with 11 bases in between. The CDR3 sequence is 15 residues long. Germline lookup yields CDR1 SGHTA and CDR2 FQGNSA. CDR3 sequence reads: CASSLKLGFNQPQHF. CDR3 bases: TGTGCCAGCAGCTTAAAGTTGGGATTCAATCAGCCCCAGCATTTT. Full variable domain (missing parts from reference TRBV7-2 and TRBJ1-5): GAGVSQSPSNKVTEKGKDVELRCDPISGHTALYWYRQSLGQGLEFLIYFQGNSAPDKSGLPSDRFSAERTGGSVSTLTIQRTQQEDSAVYLCASSLKLGFNQPQHFGDGTRLSIL.

On this clone: Other DNA sequences in the sample encode the same CDR3. The rearrangement links TRBV7-8 to TRBJ2-5, with 8 bases aligning to TRBD1. Losses at the gene ends were 4 bases for V and 5 bases for J; bases not matched to a gene: 6. The CDR3 sequence is 14 residues long. Germline V lookup: CDR1 SGHVS, CDR2 FQNEAQ. CDR3 protein: CASSSGQGGETQYF. The CDR3 coding sequence is TGTGCCAGCAGCTCAGGACAGGGCGGCGAGACCCAGTACTTC.

The chain has TRBV7-2 and TRBJ2-7; 7 nucleotides agree with TRBD1. Germline loops: CDR1 SGHTA, CDR2 FQGNSA. Unmatched junction bases numbered 12, after V lost 1 base and J lost 3 bases. This CDR3 has 17 residues. Here the CDR3 DNA reads TGTGCCAGCAGCTTAGTCTTTTCCGGGACAGACTACTACGAGCAGTACTTC. This sequence encodes CASSLVFSGTDYYEQYF.

The V call is TRBV7-9, the J call TRBJ2-3; TRBD1 agrees at 9 bases. CDR3 length: 19 amino acids. Trimming took 4 bases from V and 1 from J; bases not matched to a gene: 15. CDR1 and CDR2 (germline): SEHNR, FQNEAQ (reference sequence). The CDR3 nucleotides are TGTGCCAGCAGCTCCCTTCACAGGGGGCTACGAATACGCACAGATACGCAGTATTTT. Its translation is CASSSLHRGLRIRTDTQYF.

The V call is TRBV20-1, the J call TRBJ1-2; D unresolved. The germline V gene encodes CDR1 DFQATT and CDR2 SNEGSKA (reference sequence). Trimming took off 3 bases at V and 5 bases at J, with 4 bases between the two ends. There are 10 residues in the CDR3. DNA for the CDR3: TGCAGTGCTAGGTATTATGGCTACACCTTC. Translated, it gives CSARYYGYTF.

The CDR3, as DNA: TGTGCCAGCAGCCAAGCGGGAGAGACCCAGTACTTC. The encoded protein is CASSQAGETQYF. The V gene is TRBV3-1 (or the pseudogene TRBV3-2), the J gene TRBJ2-5; no definite D call. CDR1 LGHDT and CDR2 YNNKEL come from the germline V gene (reference sequence). V dropped 1 base and J dropped 4 bases, with 4 bases sitting between them. The CDR3 sequence is 12 residues long.

The chain employs TRBV28 and TRBJ2-5, with 11 bases fitting TRBD2. Germline CDR1 is MDHEN and CDR2 is SYDVKM. The CDR3 runs 15 residues. DNA of the CDR3: TGTGCAGCGGGGCCTAGCGGGAGGAGGGAGGAGACCCAGTACTTC. Protein sequence: CAAGPSGRREETQYF.

The chain couples TRBV7-2 to TRBJ2-7; D tentatively fits TRBD1 or TRBD2 (5 bases each). This CDR3 is built from 17 residues. With 4 bases removed from V and 0 bases from J, the gap between germline ends came to 19 bases. The germline CDR1 and CDR2 sequences are SGHTA and FQGNSA. CDR3 in amino acids: CASSSLEGTRGSYEQYF. In DNA form, the CDR3 reads TGTGCCAGCAGCTCCCTCGAGGGAACAAGGGGCTCCTACGAGCAGTACTTC.

This chain uses TRBV10-3 with TRBJ2-1, with 7 bases identical to TRBD2. There are 14 residues in the CDR3. V lost 3 bases, J lost 8 bases, and 7 bases stayed unmatched. Germline V gene lookup returns CDR1 ENHRY and CDR2 SYGVKD. The CDR3, as DNA: TGTGCCATCAGTGAATCGGGAGGTTTGGATGAGCAGTTCTTC. Its protein is CAISESGGLDEQFF.

In its sample, this clone was seen a few times. The V and J genes are TRBV28 and TRBJ2-2, with 11 bases identical to TRBD2. Germline CDR1 and CDR2: MDHEN and SYDVKM. Trimming at V came to 11 bases and at J to 3 bases, leaving 14 bases not matched to a gene. The CDR3 is 17 residues long. CDR3 DNA: TGTGCCGCAGTAGGAGGGACTAGCGGTCCGCACACCGGGGAGCTGTTTTTT. It yields the protein CAAVGGTSGPHTGELFF.

The rearrangement links TRBV28 to TRBJ2-2; D gene ambiguous. This CDR3 has 12 residues. CDR1 is MDHEN and CDR2 is SYDVKM in the germline V gene. Trimming removed 1 base at V and 7 bases at J, with 4 bases between. CDR3 sequence (DNA): TGTGCCAGCAGTTTATTCAGCGGGGAGCTGTTTTTT. It codes for CASSLFSGELFF.